This T cell receptor beta chain was found in a study of identical twins. Whole-study results and caveats: Not following the same donors, the study drew its conclusions from cross-sectional statistical analysis.

This clonotype has only a few counts. Antigen unknown. Germline loops: CDR1 ENHRY, CDR2 SYGVKD. Unmatched junction bases numbered 3, after V lost 0 bases and J lost 5 bases. The CDR3 sequence is 15 residues long. TCRdb fed the 5' RACE reads into MiXCR, producing one record per CDR3 protein. The table lists 690,000 or so distinct CDR3 sequences, around 6% of them singletons. The chain couples TRBV10-3 to TRBJ2-1, with 8 bases that match TRBD2. The TCR was taken from a man aged 18-30 years in good health. The specimen sequenced was naive T cells sorted from blood. The CDR3 bases are TGTGCCATCAGTGAGTCATCGGGAGGGAACAATGAGCAGTTCTTC. Its translation: CAISESSGGNNEQFF.